Sequencing of this T cell receptor beta chain was carried out in a study of cytomegalovirus exposure and HLA in healthy donors. Study-wide points: As was reported, the classifier diagnosed cytomegalovirus status with high specificity and sensitivity. Previous analysis showed most TCR beta V segments were productive about 87% or about 30% of the time. A few chains tied to CMV proved CMV antigen-specific in vitro.

The PCR was carried out with 60 Vbeta primers and 13 Jbeta primers. Produced via immunoSEQ multiplex PCR; TCRdb's table is partial and in-frame only. Among roughly 150,000 clones listed, over 75% were seen once. Of note for this clone: The antigen remains undetermined.

Sequencing input: PBMCs. The source is a male donor in good health and CMV-seronegative.

CDR3 residues: CASSLGPAGSYNEQFF. The CDR3 nucleotides are TGTGCCAGCAGCCTCGGCCCAGCGGGGTCTTACAATGAGCAGTTCTTC. This chain connects TRBV11-2 to TRBJ2-1; 7 bases are a match to TRBD2. With 5 bases clipped from V and 4 bases from J, the junction kept 11 bases outside the gene matches. Germline V gives CDR1 SGHAT, CDR2 FQNNGV. This CDR3 comprises 16 residues.